What follows are 24 T cell receptor beta chains derived from one specimen sequenced in a study of blood T cell repertoires in COVID-19. Produced via immunoSEQ multiplex PCR; TCRdb's table is partial and in-frame only. The repertoire holds 100,000 to 150,000 clones, around 82% seen once, with approximately 17% in the top ten. Sequencing was carried out using peripheral blood. Every receptor here comes from a young man with COVID-19, enrolled during active disease.

The gene calls are TRBV19 and TRBJ1-5; TRBD1 agrees at 8 bases. The CDR3 runs 15 residues. Trimming removed 3 bases from V and 6 bases from J; junction bases left unmatched: 7. Germline V gives CDR1 LNHDA, CDR2 SQIVND (reference sequence). CDR3 residues: CASSIRQGFSQPQHF. In nucleotides, the CDR3 is TGTGCCAGTAGTATTAGACAGGGGTTTAGTCAGCCCCAGCATTTT.

This clone came up once. CDR3 protein: CASSTGLANTGELFF. The CDR3 DNA follows: TGTGCCAGCAGTACGGGACTAGCGAACACCGGGGAGCTGTTTTTT. The chain links TRBV28 to TRBJ2-2, with 8 bases that match TRBD2. Germline V CDR1 and CDR2: MDHEN, SYDVKM. Germline trimming cut 5 bases from V and 0 bases from J; bases unmatched to any gene: 2. CDR3 length: 15 residues.

The rearrangement joins TRBV3-1 (or the pseudogene TRBV3-2) to TRBJ1-2, with TRBD1 as a possible D gene (5 bases). CDR1 is LGHDT and CDR2 is YNNKEL in the germline V gene (reference sequence). The CDR3 has 16 residues. Trimming cost V 0 bases and J 7 bases, with 18 bases left between them. DNA of the CDR3: TGTGCCAGCAGCCAAGATCTAATAGGCAGGGCGGCTGGCTACACCTTC. Protein product: CASSQDLIGRAAGYTF.

This clone has only a few counts. The CDR3 bases are TGTGCCAGCAGTGCTACAGGGGGAGTTCAGCCCCAGCATTTT. As protein: CASSATGGVQPQHF. The rearrangement uses TRBV6-6 and TRBJ1-5; 8 bases are shared with TRBD1. CDR1 and CDR2 from the germline V gene are MNHNY and SVGAGI (reference sequence). CDR3 size: 14 residues. Trimming took 5 bases from V and 6 from J; bases not matched to a gene: 6.

The V and J genes are TRBV7-9 and TRBJ1-5; D might be TRBD1 (5 bases). CDR1 is SEHNR, CDR2 FQNEAQ, per germline (reference sequence). The CDR3 extends over 14 amino acids. V was cut by 5 bases and J by 4 bases, with 12 bases left in between. The CDR3 region has the DNA TGTGCCAGCAGCCAAGAACAGGTAAATCAGCCCCAGCATTTT. Protein sequence: CASSQEQVNQPQHF.

The genes are TRBV4-3 and TRBJ1-5; 7 nucleotides agree with TRBD1. The CDR3 loop spans 15 amino acids. The V gene end was trimmed by 0 bases and the J gene end by 3 bases; junction bases not matched to a gene: 2. Germline V gene data show CDR1 as LGHNA and CDR2 as YSLEER. The DNA of the CDR3 is TGCGCCAGCAGCCAAGACAGGGGGGACAATCAGCCCCAGCATTTT. Encoded protein: CASSQDRGDNQPQHF.

CDR3 loop: CASSHQGLPNTIYF. CDR3 in DNA: TGTGCCAGCAGCCATCAGGGGCTACCAAACACCATATATTTT. The V call is TRBV3-1 (or the pseudogene TRBV3-2), the J call TRBJ1-3; possible D gene TRBD1, 6 bases. CDR1 and CDR2 from the germline V gene are LGHDT and YNNKEL (reference sequence). Trimming cost V 3 bases and J 6 bases, with 12 bases left between them. The CDR3 covers 14 residues.

Only one count was recorded for this clone. The chain uses TRBV11-3 and TRBJ1-3, with a weak D call TRBD1 (5 bases). Trimming took 0 bases from V and 0 from J, leaving 24 bases between them. The CDR3 is 21 amino acids. CDR1 and CDR2 from the germline V gene are SGHNT and YENEEA. CDR3 protein: CASSLDWGVSTEPDSGNTIYF. The DNA of the CDR3 is TGTGCCAGCAGCTTAGATTGGGGGGTCTCGACAGAGCCTGACTCTGGAAACACCATATATTTT.

V is TRBV7-9 and J is TRBJ1-2; 7 nucleotides match TRBD1. CDR1 and CDR2 from the germline V gene are SEHNR and FQNEAQ (reference sequence). V dropped 0 bases and J dropped 8; count of bases not matched to a gene: 6. This CDR3 comprises 14 residues. The CDR3 sequence is CASSLADRASGYTF. In nucleotides, the CDR3 is TGTGCCAGCAGCTTAGCCGACAGGGCAAGCGGCTACACCTTC.

This clone was counted once. The chain recombines TRBV7-3 with TRBJ1-1; a possible D gene is TRBD1 (5 bases). V was cut by 3 bases and J by 7 bases, with 12 bases left in between. From germline, CDR1 is SGHTA and CDR2 FQGTGA. This CDR3 is 13 amino acids long. Here the CDR3 reads CASSFAGFGEAFF. The CDR3 region has the DNA TGTGCCAGCAGCTTCGCAGGGTTCGGTGAAGCTTTCTTT.

The CDR3 region is CASSQGIQGSDTQYF. The CDR3 DNA is TGCGCCAGCAGCCAAGGAATTCAGGGCTCAGATACGCAGTATTTT. The chain is built from TRBV4-1 and TRBJ2-3; TRBD1 might be the D (5 bases). Trimming took off 1 base at V and 4 bases at J, with 12 bases between the two ends. This CDR3 has 15 residues. Germline loops: CDR1 MGHRA, CDR2 YSYEKL.

The chain carries TRBV24-1 and TRBJ2-1, with D possibly TRBD1 on 6 matching bases. Trimming took 5 bases from V and 1 from J, leaving 17 bases between them. Germline CDR1 reads KGHDR; CDR2 reads SFDVKD. This CDR3 has 17 amino acids. The CDR3: CATSAQDIGGSYNEQFF. In DNA, the CDR3 is TGTGCCACCAGTGCTCAAGACATAGGGGGTTCCTACAATGAGCAGTTCTTC.

V usage is TRBV27 and J usage is TRBJ2-7, with TRBD2 as a possible D gene (5 bases). V lost 0 bases and J lost 8, with 17 bases in between. Per the germline V gene, CDR1 is MNHEY and CDR2 is SMNVEV (reference sequence). The CDR3 sequence is 15 residues long. DNA for the CDR3: TGTGCCAGCAGTTTATCTGATTCTCCCGGGGAAAAGCAGTACTTC. Protein: CASSLSDSPGEKQYF.

V is TRBV28 and J is TRBJ1-2; D not resolved. This CDR3 is 14 amino acids long. Germline V gene data show CDR1 as MDHEN and CDR2 as SYDVKM. The V and J ends lost 2 bases and 5 bases respectively, with 12 bases between them. The CDR3 DNA follows: TGTGCCAGCAGTTTAATGGGCAGATCATATGGCTACACCTTC. Its translation is CASSLMGRSYGYTF.

In this sample, this clone turned up once. The CDR3 is CASSVTSSDTGELFF. Here the CDR3 DNA reads TGTGCCAGCAGCGTAACTAGTTCGGACACCGGGGAGCTGTTTTTT. The J gene is TRBJ2-2, the V gene TRBV9; possible D gene TRBD2, 5 bases. Germline V gives CDR1 SGDLS, CDR2 YYNGEE. V gave up 1 base and J gave up 3 bases, with 10 bases separating them. The CDR3 extends over 15 amino acids.

This clone was seen once. This rearrangement joins TRBV7-9 to TRBJ2-1; 15 bases line up with TRBD2. J gave up 4 bases and V 5 bases, and 6 bases lay outside the gene matches. This CDR3 has 17 amino acids. CDR1 and CDR2 (germline): SEHNR, FQNEAQ (reference sequence). CDR3 nucleotide sequence: TGTGCCAGCAGCATCGGACTAGCGGGAGGGAAGTACAATGAGCAGTTCTTC. Protein product: CASSIGLAGGKYNEQFF.

This clone appeared a few times. The chain couples TRBV11-2 to TRBJ2-7, with D perhaps matching TRBD1 (6 bases). This CDR3 region has 15 residues. Trimming left V 5 bases short and J 6 bases short, with 20 bases between. In germline, CDR1 is SGHAT, CDR2 FQNNGV. CDR3: CASSPGGRQASEQYF. The CDR3 DNA follows: TGTGCCAGCAGCCCCGGTGGCCGACAGGCCTCCGAGCAGTACTTC.

The chain links TRBV29-1 to TRBJ1-1, with D perhaps matching TRBD1 (6 bases). Germline CDR1 is SQVTM and CDR2 is ANQGSEA. Trimming removed 4 bases from V and 9 bases from J, with 12 bases in between. The CDR3 runs to 11 residues. The CDR3 DNA is TGCAGCGTTGGGACAGAAAAGAAAGCTTTCTTT. It specifies CSVGTEKKAFF.

V gene TRBV7-9 combines with J gene TRBJ2-7; 11 bases match TRBD2. Germline trimming cut 4 bases from V and 6 bases from J; bases unmatched to any gene: 8. CDR1 and CDR2 (germline): SEHNR, FQNEAQ (reference sequence). The CDR3 runs 15 residues. In nucleotides, the CDR3 is TGTGCCAGCAGCTCGACTAGCGGGGATCCGGGCGAGCAGTACTTC. The encoded protein is CASSSTSGDPGEQYF.

In this sample, this clone turned up once. The gene calls are TRBV7-6 and TRBJ2-7; 8 nucleotides line up with TRBD2. Germline CDR1 reads SGHVS; CDR2 reads FNYEAQ. V shed 4 bases and J 3 bases; nucleotides not matched to a gene: 17. This CDR3 is 18 amino acids long. The CDR3 DNA follows: TGTGCCAGCAGCTACGGCACTAATACTAGCGGAGACGACTACGAGCAGTACTTC. Residues: CASSYGTNTSGDDYEQYF.

The chain uses TRBV11-3 and TRBJ2-5; D ambiguous. CDR3 length: 13 residues. Germline lookup yields CDR1 SGHNT and CDR2 YENEEA. V was pared by 2 bases and J by 3 bases, with 7 bases between. CDR3 loop: CASSLTRKETQYF. CDR3 sequence (DNA): TGTGCCAGCAGCTTAACCAGGAAAGAGACCCAGTACTTC. Complete variable domain (other parts from reference TRBV11-3 and TRBJ2-5): EAGVVQSPRYKIIEKKQPVAFWCNPISGHNTLYWYLQNLGQGPELLIRYENEEAVDDSQLPKDRFSAERLKGVDSTLKIQPAELGDSAVYLCASSLTRKETQYFGPGTRLLVL.

The chain links TRBV28 to TRBJ1-1; 7 positions match TRBD1. The CDR3 totals 21 residues. Germline-derived CDR1 and CDR2 are MDHEN and SYDVKM. V lost 6 bases, J lost 0 bases, and 25 bases stayed unmatched. The CDR3 DNA sequence: TGTGCCAGCAGCCGGCTCAAGTGGACAGGAGGATTTTTGGGCGTGAACACTGAAGCTTTCTTT. This sequence encodes CASSRLKWTGGFLGVNTEAFF.

The CDR3 spells CASSLMEQAEAFF. In DNA form, the CDR3 reads TGTGCCAGCAGCTTAATGGAACAGGCGGAAGCTTTCTTT. The chain carries TRBV7-2 and TRBJ1-1, with D perhaps TRBD1 (5 bases). Trimming removed 2 bases from V and 8 bases from J, with 12 bases in between. Germline lookup yields CDR1 SGHTA and CDR2 FQGNSA. This CDR3 comprises 13 residues.

The chain is built from TRBV4-1 and TRBJ2-7, with no clear D. The germline V gene has CDR1 MGHRA and CDR2 YSYEKL. The CDR3 has 15 residues. V was cut by 0 bases and J by 7 bases, with 16 bases left in between. The CDR3 region has the DNA TGCGCCAGCAGCCAAGATACGTCAGGTTGGCTGGAGCAGTACTTC. It yields the protein CASSQDTSGWLEQYF.